This T cell receptor (beta chain) came from a study of cytomegalovirus exposure and HLA in healthy donors. Overall study: From about 180 million T cells, an earlier analysis saw under 140 million unique TCR beta sequences. Among the 370 or so donors who were genotyped, approximately 76% fell in the genetic ancestry cluster that is associated with self-reported Caucasian donors.

Researchers ran the PCR with 60 Vbeta and 13 Jbeta primers. Produced via immunoSEQ multiplex PCR; TCRdb's table is partial and in-frame only. This table holds some 140,000 clones, 70% to 80% found once. Germline V gene lookup returns CDR1 SGDLS and CDR2 YYNGEE. This CDR3 contains 15 residues. V was clipped by 4 bases and J by 9 bases; unmatched bases: 9. Sequencing was done on a sample of PBMCs. This TCR came from a man aged 25 to 40 in good health and CMV-seronegative. J is TRBJ2-1 and V is TRBV9; 11 positions match TRBD2. CDR3 DNA sequence: TGTGCCAGCAGCCTAGGGACTAGCGGAGCCAGTGAGCAGTTCTTC. Residues: CASSLGTSGASEQFF.